This T cell receptor beta chain was found in a study of regulatory T cells in long-lasting Graves disease. Stated time point: newly diagnosed GD, antithyroid drugs for less than 3 months. The TCR library used RNA extracted from PBMCs. Germline lookup yields CDR1 SGHDT and CDR2 YYEEEE. This CDR3 spans 16 amino acids. The ends were cut back, 4 bases at V and 0 bases at J, with 15 bases in the middle. The TCR beta library used iRepertoire HTBI primers with Arm-PCR amplification of CDR3. TCRdb reanalysed the multiplex PCR reads using MiXCR and keeps one entry per CDR3 protein. The sample holds about 620,000 distinct CDR3 sequences, roughly 15% seen once. This clonotype was recorded at least ten times. Separately, the same data were catalogued under a study of T cells in Graves' hyperthyroidism and ophthalmopathy.

The chain recombines TRBV5-6 with TRBJ2-3; maybe TRBD1 (5 bases). The receptor was derived from a woman in her 30s with Graves disease. This material consisted of peripheral blood mononuclear cells (PBMCs), taken at new diagnosis, from a patient treated with antithyroid drugs. CDR3 loop: CASSPPWGGSTDTQYF. The CDR3 DNA follows: TGTGCCAGCAGCCCTCCCTGGGGCGGTAGCACAGATACGCAGTATTTT.